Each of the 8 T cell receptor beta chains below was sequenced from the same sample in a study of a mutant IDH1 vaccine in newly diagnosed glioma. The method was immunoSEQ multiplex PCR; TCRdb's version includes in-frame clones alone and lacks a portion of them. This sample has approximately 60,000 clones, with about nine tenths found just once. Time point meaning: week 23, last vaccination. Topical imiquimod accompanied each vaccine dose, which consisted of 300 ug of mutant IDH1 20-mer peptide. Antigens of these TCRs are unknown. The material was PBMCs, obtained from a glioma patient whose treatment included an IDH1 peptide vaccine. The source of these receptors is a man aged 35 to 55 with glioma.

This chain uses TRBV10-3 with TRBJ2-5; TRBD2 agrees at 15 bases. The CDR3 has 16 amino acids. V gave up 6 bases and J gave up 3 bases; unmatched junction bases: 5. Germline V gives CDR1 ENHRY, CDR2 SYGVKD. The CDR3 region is CAIRPGLAGGEETQYF. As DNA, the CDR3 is TGTGCCATCAGGCCGGGACTAGCGGGAGGTGAAGAGACCCAGTACTTC.

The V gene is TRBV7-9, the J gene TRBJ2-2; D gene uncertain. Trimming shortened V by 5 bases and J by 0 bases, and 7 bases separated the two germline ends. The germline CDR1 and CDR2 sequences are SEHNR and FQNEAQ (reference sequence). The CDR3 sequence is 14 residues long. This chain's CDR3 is CASSLHANTGELFF. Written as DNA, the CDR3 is TGTGCCAGCAGCCTCCACGCGAACACCGGGGAGCTGTTTTTT.

CDR3 DNA sequence: TGTGCTAGTGGGGGGGTAGGCACAGATACGCAGTATTTT. Translation: CASGGVGTDTQYF. This chain uses TRBV12-5 with TRBJ2-3; perhaps D is TRBD1 or TRBD2 (5 bases each). V was shortened by 6 bases and J by 1 base, with 8 bases between the two germline ends. Germline CDR1 and CDR2: LGHNT and FRNRAP. CDR3 length equals 13 residues. The entire variable domain, with the rest obtained from reference TRBV12-5 and TRBJ2-3, is as follows: DARVTQTPRHKVTEMGQEVTMRCQPILGHNTVFWYRQTMMQGLELLAYFRNRAPLDDSGMPKDRFSAEMPDATLATLKIQPSEPRDSAVYFCASGGVGTDTQYFGPGTRLTVL.

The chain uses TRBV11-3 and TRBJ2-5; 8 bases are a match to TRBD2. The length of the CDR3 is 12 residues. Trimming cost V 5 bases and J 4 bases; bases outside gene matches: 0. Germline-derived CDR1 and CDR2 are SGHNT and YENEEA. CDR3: CASSRGGETQYF. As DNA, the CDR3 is TGTGCCAGCAGCCGGGGGGGAGAGACCCAGTACTTC. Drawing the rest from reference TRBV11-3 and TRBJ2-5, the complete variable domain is EAGVVQSPRYKIIEKKQPVAFWCNPISGHNTLYWYLQNLGQGPELLIRYENEEAVDDSQLPKDRFSAERLKGVDSTLKIQPAELGDSAVYLCASSRGGETQYFGPGTRLLVL.

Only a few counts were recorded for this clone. The CDR3 region is CASSRDSEAFF. The CDR3 coding sequence is TGTGCCAGCAGCCGGGACAGTGAAGCTTTCTTT. The chain couples TRBV9 to TRBJ1-1, with TRBD1 matching 7 bases. CDR3 length: 11 residues. The germline CDR1 and CDR2 sequences are SGDLS and YYNGEE. The V gene end was trimmed by 4 bases and the J gene end by 7 bases; junction bases not matched to a gene: 1.

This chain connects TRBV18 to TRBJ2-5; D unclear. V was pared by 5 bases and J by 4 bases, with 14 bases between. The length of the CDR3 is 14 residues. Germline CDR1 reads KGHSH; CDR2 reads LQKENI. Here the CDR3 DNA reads TGTGCCAGCTCAAGAAGCGATTTCTCAGAGACCCAGTACTTC. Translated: CASSRSDFSETQYF.

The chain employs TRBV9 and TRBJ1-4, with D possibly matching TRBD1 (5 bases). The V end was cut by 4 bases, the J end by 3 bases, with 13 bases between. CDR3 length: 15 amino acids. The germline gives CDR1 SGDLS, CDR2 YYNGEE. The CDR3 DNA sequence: TGTGCCAGCAGCACCGCAGGGCTATCTAATGAAAAACTGTTTTTT. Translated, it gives CASSTAGLSNEKLFF.

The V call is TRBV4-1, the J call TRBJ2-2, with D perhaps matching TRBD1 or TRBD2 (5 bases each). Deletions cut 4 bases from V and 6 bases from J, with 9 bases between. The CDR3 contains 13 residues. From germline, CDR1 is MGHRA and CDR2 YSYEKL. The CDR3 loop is CASSRLGAGELFF. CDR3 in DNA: TGCGCCAGCAGCCGATTGGGGGCCGGGGAGCTGTTTTTT.